This TCR beta chain was observed in a study of blood T cell repertoires in COVID-19. Looking at the study overall: PBMCs, B-cell-depleted T cells, or T cells provided the cDNA or gDNA that made up the material.

In the original processing: Estimation of nucleated cell counts relied on the amplification of reference gene primers. The assay was immunoSEQ multiplex PCR, and TCRdb's table has in-frame clones only and misses some. The V and J calls and the clone size are those of that table, but D and trimming were determined from the DNA. Of over 200,000 clones in the sample, approximately 90% were seen once. During active infection, Seattle patients enrolled and were then monitored through disease. The specimen was peripheral blood. The TCR sequence derives from a man aged 60-69 years with COVID-19, enrolled during active disease.

The DNA of the CDR3 is TGTGCCACCGGTCCATACACTGAAGCTTTCTTT. Translation gives CATGPYTEAFF. This sequence joins TRBV12-3 or TRBV12-4 and TRBJ1-1; D is uncertain. V lost 10 bases and J 3 bases, leaving 9 bases between the germline ends. The length of the CDR3 is 11 residues.